Following are 15 T cell receptor beta chains from one sample sequenced in a study of shared clonotypes between healthy human individuals. Some clones are missing from TCRdb's copy, which holds only in-frame ones; the method was immunoSEQ multiplex PCR. The sample consists of some 2,000,000 clones, 85% to 95% of them appearing once. Sequenced material: naive CD4+ T cells sorted from blood. As for subset: CD45RA+ positively selected. These receptors all come from a man aged 18 to 35 in good health.

Worth noting for this clone: This sample includes further DNA sequences coding for the same CDR3. The CDR3 loop reads CASSLDGSGANVLTF. The DNA for the CDR3 is TGCGCCAGCAGCTTGGATGGATCTGGGGCCAACGTCCTGACTTTC. The rearrangement links TRBV5-1 to TRBJ2-6; unclear D gene. With 0 bases removed from V and 1 base from J, the gap between germline ends came to 5 bases. Germline CDR1 reads SGHRS; CDR2 reads YFSETQ. The CDR3 contains 15 residues.

The rearrangement uses TRBV5-1 and TRBJ1-5, with D tentatively TRBD1 (5 bases). Trimming took off 3 bases at V and 5 bases at J, with 9 bases between the two ends. The length of the CDR3 is 13 residues. CDR1 is SGHRS, CDR2 YFSETQ, per germline. CDR3 DNA sequence: TGCGCCAGCAGCTGGGGCGCGGATCAGCCCCAGCATTTT. Encoded protein: CASSWGADQPQHF. The full variable domain, its missing parts supplied by reference TRBV5-1 and TRBJ1-5, is KAGVTQTPRYLIKTRGQQVTLSCSPISGHRSVSWYQQTPGQGLQFLFEYFSETQRNKGNFPGRFSGRQFSNSRSEMNVSTLELGDSALYLCASSWGADQPQHFGDGTRLSIL.

The chain combines TRBV11-2 with TRBJ1-1; a possible D gene is TRBD1 (5 bases). The V and J ends lost 2 bases and 1 base respectively, with 17 bases between them. This CDR3 region has 17 residues. Per germline, CDR1 SGHAT and CDR2 FQNNGV. CDR3 in DNA: TGTGCCAGCAGCTTAAGGGGTCTCCGAGTACGGAACACTGAAGCTTTCTTT. Protein sequence: CASSLRGLRVRNTEAFF.

This rearrangement joins TRBV5-1 to TRBJ2-3; no clear D. Trimming removed 2 bases at V and 2 bases at J, with 6 bases between. Germline CDR1 SGHRS, CDR2 YFSETQ. The CDR3 spans 13 residues. CDR3 sequence (DNA): TGCGCCAGCAGCTTTGGGCACACAGATACGCAGTATTTT. Residues: CASSFGHTDTQYF.

Comments on this clone: Different DNA sequences within this sample yield the same CDR3. This chain joins TRBV28 and TRBJ2-7, with D tentatively TRBD1 (6 bases). The germline V gene has CDR1 MDHEN and CDR2 SYDVKM. Between the trimmed V and J ends, which lost 2 bases and 3 bases, there was a span of 11 bases. CDR3 length: 14 residues. DNA of the CDR3: TGTGCCAGCAGTTTAAGGGGGATCCTCTACGAGCAGTACTTC. This codes for CASSLRGILYEQYF.

The chain couples TRBV5-1 to TRBJ1-2, with 9 bases fitting TRBD1. Trimming at V came to 5 bases and at J to 6 bases, leaving 5 bases not matched to a gene. Germline V lookup: CDR1 SGHRS, CDR2 YFSETQ. CDR3 length: 13 amino acids. In nucleotides, the CDR3 is TGCGCCAGCAGTAAGGGACAGGGAGATGGCTACACCTTC. Translation gives CASSKGQGDGYTF. The full variable domain, its missing parts supplied by reference TRBV5-1 and TRBJ1-2, is KAGVTQTPRYLIKTRGQQVTLSCSPISGHRSVSWYQQTPGQGLQFLFEYFSETQRNKGNFPGRFSGRQFSNSRSEMNVSTLELGDSALYLCASSKGQGDGYTFGSGTRLTVV.

The rearrangement joins TRBV7-9 to TRBJ2-5, with no clear D. The CDR3 loop spans 12 amino acids. CDR1 and CDR2 from the germline V gene are SEHNR and FQNEAQ (reference sequence). Trimming removed 5 bases from V and 3 bases from J, with 7 bases in between. Written as DNA, the CDR3 is TGTGCCAGCAGCGTCGGTGAAGAGACCCAGTACTTC. Encoded protein: CASSVGEETQYF. The complete variable domain, with remaining parts taken from reference TRBV7-9 and TRBJ2-5, reads DTGVSQNPRHKITKRGQNVTFRCDPISEHNRLYWYRQTLGQGPEFLTYFQNEAQLEKSRLLSDRFSAERPKGSFSTLEIQRTEQGDSAMYLCASSVGEETQYFGPGTRLLVL.

The CDR3: CASSLATGGSYNSPLHF. The CDR3 region has the DNA TGCGCCAGCAGCTTGGCCACGGGCGGTTCCTATAATTCACCCCTCCACTTT. The J gene is TRBJ1-6, the V gene TRBV5-1; no clear D. The CDR3 runs 17 residues. The V gene lost 0 bases and the J gene lost 1 base, with 11 bases spanning the gap. Germline CDR1 reads SGHRS; CDR2 reads YFSETQ.

As to this clone: Other nucleotide sequences from this sample produce the same CDR3. The chain recombines TRBV5-1 with TRBJ1-5, with 7 bases fitting TRBD1. This CDR3 is built from 14 residues. V lost 4 bases to trimming and J lost 7 bases; unmatched junction nucleotides: 8. Germline V gives CDR1 SGHRS, CDR2 YFSETQ. CDR3 amino acids: CASSPTGDGQPQHF. The CDR3 nucleotides read TGCGCCAGCAGCCCTACAGGGGATGGACAGCCCCAGCATTTT.

As to this clone: Other DNA sequences of this sample code for an identical CDR3. V is TRBV6-1 and J is TRBJ1-1; D call uncertain. V dropped 4 bases and J dropped 0 bases, with 6 bases sitting between them. Germline lookup yields CDR1 MNHNS and CDR2 SASEGT. The CDR3 length is 13 residues. The CDR3: CASSGTMNTEAFF. CDR3 DNA: TGTGCCAGCAGTGGCACGATGAACACTGAAGCTTTCTTT.

The chain employs TRBV6-5 and TRBJ2-2; the D gene could be TRBD1 or TRBD2 (5 bases each). There are 16 residues in the CDR3. Germline V gene data show CDR1 as MNHEY and CDR2 as SVGAGI. Trimming stripped 4 bases from V and 4 bases from J, with 16 bases between. In nucleotides, the CDR3 is TGTGCCAGCAGTTCCGCCCCCGGGACGGGCACCGGGGAGCTGTTTTTT. This codes for CASSSAPGTGTGELFF.

As regards this clone: In the same sample, other DNA sequences code for this CDR3. The chain links TRBV19 to TRBJ2-5; D might be TRBD1 (6 bases). V was trimmed by 3 bases and J by 4 bases, leaving 9 bases between them. The CDR3 is 13 residues long. Germline CDR1 reads LNHDA; CDR2 reads SQIVND (reference sequence). The CDR3 here is CASSIGRGETQYF. For the CDR3, the DNA is TGTGCCAGTAGTATCGGCAGGGGAGAGACCCAGTACTTC.

The rearrangement links TRBV5-1 to TRBJ2-1; D uncertain. V gave up 0 bases and J gave up 8 bases, with 9 bases separating them. Germline loops: CDR1 SGHRS, CDR2 YFSETQ. The CDR3 is 13 amino acids. In DNA form, the CDR3 reads TGCGCCAGCAGCTTGGTCGGCTCCTATGAGCAGTTCTTC. Residues: CASSLVGSYEQFF.

The V gene is TRBV5-6, the J gene TRBJ2-3; D unresolved. The CDR3 runs to 12 residues. Trimming took 2 bases from V and 2 from J, leaving 3 bases between them. Germline V gives CDR1 SGHDT, CDR2 YYEEEE. The CDR3 sequence: CASSLDTDTQYF. CDR3 sequence (DNA): TGTGCCAGCAGCTTAGACACAGATACGCAGTATTTT. The whole variable domain, remainder taken from reference TRBV5-6 and TRBJ2-3, is DAGVTQSPTHLIKTRGQQVTLRCSPKSGHDTVSWYQQALGQGPQFIFQYYEEEERQRGNFPDRFSGHQFPNYSSELNVNALLLGDSALYLCASSLDTDTQYFGPGTRLTVL.

The chain is built from TRBV6-5 and TRBJ1-5, with 8 bases fitting TRBD1. Trimming at V came to 6 bases and at J to 7 bases, leaving 5 bases not matched to a gene. The CDR3 covers 13 residues. Per the germline V gene, CDR1 is MNHEY and CDR2 is SVGAGI. The CDR3 protein is CASRDRERQPQHF. The DNA of the CDR3 is TGTGCCAGCAGGGACAGGGAACGCCAGCCCCAGCATTTT.